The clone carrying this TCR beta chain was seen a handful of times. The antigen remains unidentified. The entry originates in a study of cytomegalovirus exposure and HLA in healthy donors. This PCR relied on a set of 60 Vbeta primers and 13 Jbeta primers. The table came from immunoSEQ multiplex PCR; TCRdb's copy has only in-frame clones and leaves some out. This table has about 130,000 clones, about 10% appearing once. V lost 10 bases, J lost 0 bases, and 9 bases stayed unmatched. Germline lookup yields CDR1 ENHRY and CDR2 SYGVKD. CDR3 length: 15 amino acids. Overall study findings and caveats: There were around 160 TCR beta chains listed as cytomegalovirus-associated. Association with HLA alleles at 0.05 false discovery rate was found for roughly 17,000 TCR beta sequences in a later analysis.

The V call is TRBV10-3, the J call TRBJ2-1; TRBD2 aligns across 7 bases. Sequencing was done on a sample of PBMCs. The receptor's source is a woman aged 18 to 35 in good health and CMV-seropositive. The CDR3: CASKSGGSSYNEQFF. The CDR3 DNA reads TGTGCCAGTAAATCCGGGGGGAGCTCCTACAATGAGCAGTTCTTC.